This entry lists 25 T cell receptor beta chains sequenced from one sample in a study of blood T cell repertoires in COVID-19. The data were produced by immunoSEQ multiplex PCR, yet TCRdb's version contains in-frame clones alone and is incomplete. The sample contains about 190,000 clones, 85% to 90% of which appear only once. The specimen sequenced was peripheral blood. These receptors were collected from a man aged 50-59 years with acute or convalescent COVID-19.

V usage is TRBV7-8 and J usage is TRBJ2-1; D is unresolved. The V gene's germline CDR1 is SGHVS and CDR2 FQNEAQ. The germline V and J ends were trimmed by 2 bases and 3 bases, with 5 bases remaining between them. This CDR3 has 13 residues. The CDR3 bases are TGTGCCAGCAGCTTAAACAGCTACAATGAGCAGTTCTTC. It encodes CASSLNSYNEQFF.

This chain joins TRBV27 and TRBJ1-2; 8 positions match TRBD1. Germline CDR1 MNHEY, CDR2 SMNVEV (reference sequence). CDR3 length equals 13 residues. Germline trimming cut 5 bases from V and 6 bases from J; bases unmatched to any gene: 5. The CDR3 nucleotides read TGTGCCAGCAGTACTAGGACAGGGAATGGCTACACCTTC. This codes for CASSTRTGNGYTF.

This clone was seen a few times. This sequence joins TRBV7-9 and TRBJ2-7; D possibly corresponds to TRBD1 (5 bases). This CDR3 comprises 14 residues. Germline CDR1 and CDR2: SEHNR and FQNEAQ (reference sequence). Trimming left V 3 bases short and J 4 bases short, with 13 bases between. The CDR3 region has the DNA TGTGCCAGCAGCTTCCCCACAGGCTCTTACGAGCAGTACTTC. It is translated as CASSFPTGSYEQYF.

The V and J genes are TRBV3-1 (or the pseudogene TRBV3-2) and TRBJ2-3, with 9 bases that match TRBD2. CDR1 is LGHDT and CDR2 is YNNKEL in the germline V gene (reference sequence). This CDR3 has 15 amino acids. The V gene end was trimmed by 1 base and the J gene end by 5 bases; junction bases not matched to a gene: 4. The DNA for the CDR3 is TGTGCCAGCAGCCAAGCATTAGCGGGAGTAGATACGCAGTATTTT. Its translation: CASSQALAGVDTQYF.

This sequence joins TRBV9 and TRBJ2-1; D is unresolved. V was cut by 0 bases and J by 3 bases, with 16 bases left in between. The CDR3 spans 17 residues. Germline loops: CDR1 SGDLS, CDR2 YYNGEE. The CDR3 region is CASSVELASSRYNEQFF. The CDR3 nucleotides are TGTGCCAGCAGCGTAGAGTTGGCCAGTAGCCGCTACAATGAGCAGTTCTTC.

The rearrangement uses TRBV18 and TRBJ1-5; a possible D gene is TRBD1 (6 bases). This CDR3 region has 17 residues. The germline gives CDR1 KGHSH, CDR2 LQKENI. V was shortened by 6 bases and J by 4 bases, with 22 bases between the two germline ends. The CDR3 nucleotides are TGTGCCAGCTCGAGCGCCGGGGGGCCTGGGGTAAATCAGCCCCAGCATTTT. The encoded protein is CASSSAGGPGVNQPQHF.

V usage is TRBV27 and J usage is TRBJ2-7, with D possibly TRBD1 on 6 matching bases. The length of the CDR3 is 13 residues. Germline V gives CDR1 MNHEY, CDR2 SMNVEV (reference sequence). V lost 2 bases and J 3 bases, leaving 8 bases between the germline ends. CDR3 amino acids: CASSLIQGYEQYV. DNA for the CDR3: TGTGCCAGCAGTTTAATACAGGGCTACGAGCAGTACGTC.

The J gene is TRBJ1-6, the V gene TRBV30; 11 bases are shared with TRBD1. Germline assignment: CDR1 GTSNPN and CDR2 SVGIG (reference sequence). V lost 0 bases, J lost 8 bases, and 6 bases stayed unmatched. The CDR3 has 16 residues. CDR3 nucleotide sequence: TGTGCCTGGAGTGTGGGGTGGACAGGGGGCTATTCACCCCTCCACTTT. It translates to CAWSVGWTGGYSPLHF.

The chain combines TRBV5-1 with TRBJ2-1; D ambiguous. The CDR3 has 12 residues. Trimming shortened V by 5 bases and J by 9 bases, and 12 bases separated the two germline ends. Germline V CDR1 and CDR2: SGHRS, YFSETQ. The CDR3: CASSYPTPEQFF. The DNA of the CDR3 is TGCGCCAGCAGTTATCCGACTCCTGAGCAGTTCTTC. Supplemented by reference TRBV5-1 and TRBJ2-1, the full variable domain reads KAGVTQTPRYLIKTRGQQVTLSCSPISGHRSVSWYQQTPGQGLQFLFEYFSETQRNKGNFPGRFSGRQFSNSRSEMNVSTLELGDSALYLCASSYPTPEQFFGPGTRLTVL.

This chain uses TRBV5-1 with TRBJ1-2; TRBD1 might be the D (6 bases). The germline V and J ends were trimmed by 7 bases and 3 bases, with 10 bases remaining between them. Germline V lookup: CDR1 SGHRS, CDR2 YFSETQ. The CDR3 contains 12 residues. The CDR3 reads CASSTGDYGYTF. CDR3 nucleotide sequence: TGCGCCAGCTCGACAGGAGACTATGGCTACACCTTC.

About this clone: Other DNA sequences in the same sample also yield this CDR3. V usage is TRBV5-1 and J usage is TRBJ2-3; D remains unclear. Trimming stripped 0 bases from V and 6 bases from J, with 5 bases between. The CDR3 covers 12 residues. Germline CDR1 reads SGHRS; CDR2 reads YFSETQ. The CDR3 DNA sequence: TGCGCCAGCAGCTTGGCGGTGGATACGCAGTATTTT. This codes for CASSLAVDTQYF.

The gene calls are TRBV6-5 and TRBJ2-2; TRBD2 agrees at 10 bases. The CDR3 is made up of 16 amino acids. From germline, CDR1 is MNHEY and CDR2 SVGAGI. J lost 5 bases, V lost 2 bases, and 5 bases had no gene match. The CDR3: CASSYILAGLTGELFF. The CDR3 bases are TGTGCCAGCAGTTACATACTAGCGGGATTAACCGGGGAGCTGTTTTTT.

The chain has TRBV5-4 and TRBJ2-5, with 9 positions matching TRBD2. CDR3 length equals 14 residues. Germline-derived CDR1 and CDR2 are SGHNT and YYREEE (reference sequence). V lost 7 bases, J lost 2 bases, and 6 bases stayed unmatched. DNA for the CDR3: TGTGCCAGCGGGGGTAGCGGGGGACAAGAGACCCAGTACTTC. Encoded protein: CASGGSGGQETQYF.

The V and J genes are TRBV18 and TRBJ2-2, with 10 positions matching TRBD2. The ends lost 1 base at V and 4 bases at J; junction bases unmatched: 3. Germline lookup yields CDR1 KGHSH and CDR2 LQKENI. The CDR3 totals 16 residues. The CDR3 sequence: CASSPLAGGSTGELFF. In DNA, the CDR3 is TGTGCCAGCTCACCACTAGCGGGAGGAAGCACCGGGGAGCTGTTTTTT. The full variable domain, with the rest looked up from reference TRBV18 and TRBJ2-2, is NAGVMQNPRHLVRRRGQEARLRCSPMKGHSHVYWYRQLPEEGLKFMVYLQKENIIDESGMPKERFSAEFPKEGPSILRIQQVVRGDSAAYFCASSPLAGGSTGELFFGEGSRLTVL.

The chain couples TRBV7-3 to TRBJ2-2; TRBD2 matches at 7 bases. The CDR3 spans 15 residues. Germline values: CDR1 SGHTA, CDR2 FQGTGA. Trimming removed 2 bases from V and 6 bases from J; junction bases left unmatched: 6. This chain's CDR3 is CASSLAGVGPGELFF. CDR3 sequence (DNA): TGTGCCAGCAGCTTAGCGGGAGTGGGGCCCGGGGAGCTGTTTTTT.

The rearrangement joins TRBV19 to TRBJ2-2; TRBD1 agrees at 9 bases. This CDR3 contains 15 residues. Germline V gene data show CDR1 as LNHDA and CDR2 as SQIVND (reference sequence). Trimming at V came to 9 bases and at J to 1 base, leaving 6 bases not matched to a gene. For the CDR3, the DNA is TGTGCCAGCGGGGACAGGGATTTGAACACCGGGGAGCTGTTTTTT. Its protein product is CASGDRDLNTGELFF.

The J gene is TRBJ2-2, the V gene TRBV11-2; TRBD2 is a possible D gene (5 bases). V was clipped by 5 bases and J by 6 bases, with 13 bases between them. This CDR3 has 14 residues. Germline CDR1 is SGHAT and CDR2 is FQNNGV. Here the CDR3 reads CASSGGWSAGELFF. The CDR3 region has the DNA TGTGCCAGCAGCGGCGGGTGGTCGGCCGGGGAGCTGTTTTTT.

The gene calls are TRBV7-3 and TRBJ1-2; D is unresolved. The V and J ends lost 2 bases and 6 bases respectively, with 16 bases between them. In germline, CDR1 is SGHTA, CDR2 FQGTGA. The CDR3 runs 15 residues. CDR3 amino acids: CASSLEASGYNGYTF. The CDR3 DNA sequence: TGTGCCAGCAGCTTAGAGGCCTCGGGTTATAATGGCTACACCTTC.

The chain employs TRBV19 and TRBJ2-2; 8 bases fit TRBD2. The CDR3 consists of 17 residues. Trimming removed 1 base from V and 5 bases from J; junction bases left unmatched: 9. Germline V gene lookup returns CDR1 LNHDA and CDR2 SQIVND (reference sequence). The CDR3 region is CASSIGSGSAFTGELFF. The CDR3 coding sequence is TGTGCCAGTAGTATAGGGAGCGGGAGTGCCTTTACCGGGGAGCTGTTTTTT.

The V call is TRBV12-3 or TRBV12-4, the J call TRBJ1-5; maybe TRBD1 (5 bases). The CDR3 has 13 amino acids. The V end was cut by 4 bases, the J end by 15 bases, with 19 bases between. Here the CDR3 DNA reads TGTGCCAGCAGTTCCTCGGAGGGGCAGGGTGGGCATTTT. Encoded protein: CASSSSEGQGGHF.

This clone was recorded a few times. The genes are TRBV11-2 and TRBJ2-7; D uncertain. The CDR3 is 13 amino acids. CDR1 and CDR2 (germline): SGHAT, FQNNGV. V lost 0 bases and J 8 bases, leaving 11 bases between the germline ends. CDR3 DNA: TGTGCCAGCAGCTTAGACACCCCTACGCAGCAGTACTTC. This translates into CASSLDTPTQQYF.

The V and J genes are TRBV11-2 and TRBJ1-4; 7 bases map to TRBD1. Trimming removed 7 bases from V and 7 bases from J; junction bases left unmatched: 6. The CDR3 contains 13 residues. CDR1 and CDR2 from the germline V gene are SGHAT and FQNNGV. The CDR3, as DNA: TGTGCCAGCACACAGGGGTATAGTGAAAAACTGTTTTTT. The encoded protein is CASTQGYSEKLFF.

The chain recombines TRBV11-2 with TRBJ1-6; D is possibly TRBD1 (5 bases). Germline values: CDR1 SGHAT, CDR2 FQNNGV. Trimming left V 4 bases short and J 6 bases short, with 13 bases between. The CDR3 loop spans 15 amino acids. The DNA for the CDR3 is TGTGCCAGCAGCTCCGGGACTCCGGGTAATTCACCCCTCCACTTT. Translated: CASSSGTPGNSPLHF.

The J gene is TRBJ1-5, the V gene TRBV28, with D possibly being TRBD1 (5 bases). V gave up 3 bases and J gave up 4 bases, with 13 bases separating them. This CDR3 region has 15 residues. Germline V lookup: CDR1 MDHEN, CDR2 SYDVKM. The CDR3 here is CASSLGGVENQPQHF. CDR3 DNA: TGTGCCAGCAGTTTGGGAGGGGTGGAAAATCAGCCCCAGCATTTT.

V is TRBV9 and J is TRBJ2-5; possibly TRBD1 for D (5 bases). The length of the CDR3 is 17 residues. V dropped 0 bases and J dropped 5 bases, with 20 bases sitting between them. CDR1 SGDLS and CDR2 YYNGEE come from the germline V gene. DNA of the CDR3: TGTGCCAGCAGCGTAGGGGCTCTAGGGGCAGGGTATGAGACCCAGTACTTC. Encoded protein: CASSVGALGAGYETQYF.